This T cell receptor (beta chain) was recovered during a study of CXCR4 blockade with PD-1 therapy in pancreatic cancer. The method was immunoSEQ multiplex PCR; TCRdb's version includes in-frame clones alone and lacks a portion of them. This sample carries under 800 clones, roughly 52% of them seen once, and the ten largest clones take less than 7%. These archived tumors were resected from patients never given neoadjuvant therapy beforehand. This clone has just a few counts. Source material: tumor tissue. This TCR was recovered from a human donor with pancreatic ductal adenocarcinoma.

This CDR3 is CASSPGLAGTYEQYF. Written as DNA, the CDR3 is TGTGCCAGCAGCCCCGGACTAGCGGGGACCTACGAGCAGTACTTC. V gene TRBV6-8 combines with J gene TRBJ2-7; 12 bases are a match to TRBD2. V trimming: 6 bases; J trimming: 2 bases; junction bases outside the gene matches: 5. The CDR3 runs to 15 residues. Germline loops: CDR1 MNHGY, CDR2 SAAAGT.